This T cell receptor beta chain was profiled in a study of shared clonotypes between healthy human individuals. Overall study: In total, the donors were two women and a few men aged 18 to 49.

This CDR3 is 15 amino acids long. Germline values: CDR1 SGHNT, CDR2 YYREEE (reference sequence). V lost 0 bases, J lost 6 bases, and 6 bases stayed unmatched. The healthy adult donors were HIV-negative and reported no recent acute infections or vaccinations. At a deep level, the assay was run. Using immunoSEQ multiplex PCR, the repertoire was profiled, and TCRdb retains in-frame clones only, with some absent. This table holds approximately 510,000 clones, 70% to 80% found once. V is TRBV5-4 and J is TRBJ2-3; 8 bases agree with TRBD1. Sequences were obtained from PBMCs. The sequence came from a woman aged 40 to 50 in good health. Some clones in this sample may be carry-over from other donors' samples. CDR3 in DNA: TGTGCCAGCAGCTTGGGTCGGACAGGGTTTGATACGCAGTATTTT. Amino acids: CASSLGRTGFDTQYF.